This T cell receptor (beta chain) originates from a study of shared clonotypes between healthy human individuals. In the study overall: Donors, aged 18 to 49, were a couple of women and three men. Study conclusions and caveats: It was the non-shared clonotypes that had lower generation probabilities than clonotypes shared by all four donors.

The test was conducted at deep level. A roughly 200 ng quantity of DNA, 32,000 or so T cell genomes, went into the sorted-subset replicate PCRs. Data came from immunoSEQ multiplex PCR; TCRdb stores just in-frame clones and leaves some out. The data contain about 1 million clones, 65% to 75% of them seen just once; the ten biggest clones take up around 1.4%. As concerns this clone: Its antigen is unknown.

V dropped 3 bases and J dropped 5 bases, with 16 bases sitting between them. Germline values: CDR1 MGHDK, CDR2 SYGVNS. The CDR3 extends over 15 amino acids. The sample was memory CD4+ T cells sorted from blood. Subset in this sample: CD45RA-negative fraction. V usage is TRBV25-1 and J usage is TRBJ2-5, with D possibly TRBD2 on 7 matching bases. This receptor was obtained from a man between 18 and 29 years old in good health. The CDR3 reads CASSERQGRGETQYF. The CDR3 coding sequence is TGTGCCAGCAGTGAGCGTCAGGGGAGGGGGGAGACCCAGTACTTC.